This T cell receptor beta chain was recorded in a study of response to subunit inactivated influenza vaccine. Study-level results: The authors suggested that every seasonal influenza vaccination recruits few new T cells.

In TCRdb, the RT-PCR reads were re-called with MiXCR into one record per CDR3 protein. The sample holds about 520,000 distinct CDR3 sequences; 9.5% to 13% are singletons and the top ten take approximately 12%. There are many counts of this clonotype. Its antigen is unknown. One end of the junction does not line up with germline, which may come from a read error. This CDR3 comprises 15 residues. CDR1 is SSHAT, CDR2 FNYEAQ, per germline (reference sequence). The chain employs TRBV7-7 and TRBJ2-2; TRBD1 matches 9 bases. The clonotype was recovered from a man between 50 and 59 years old who received an inactivated influenza vaccine. Sequenced material: PBMCs from blood, taken 40 to 50 days after vaccination. The CDR3 protein is CASRGGQGNTGELFF. CDR3 nucleotides: TGTGCTAGCAGAGGGGGACAGGGGAACACCGGGGAGCTGTTTTTT.